Below are 17 T cell receptor beta chains sequenced from a single sample in a study of Ad26.COV2.S vaccination and SARS-CoV-2 variants. Clones were sequenced by immunoSEQ multiplex PCR, and TCRdb holds only the in-frame ones, with some missing. The sample contains about 250,000 clones, 80% to 90% of which appear only once. Treatment reported: 19 received Ad26.COV2.S at low or high dose, single or two shots; 5 received placebo; per-sample allocation not given. The samples date from day 63 after the first vaccine or placebo injection. The sample was peripheral blood, taken in a trial of Ad26.COV2.S vaccine versus placebo. These receptors were taken from a person between 18 and 65 years old who received the Ad26.COV2.S COVID-19 vaccine or a placebo.

The chain combines TRBV7-2 with TRBJ2-7; perhaps TRBD2 as D (5 bases). Germline CDR1 and CDR2: SGHTA and FQGNSA. CDR3 length equals 11 residues. Trimming pared 5 bases from V and 7 bases from J, leaving 9 bases between. The DNA of the CDR3 is TGTGCCAGCAGCCCTGAGCGGGAGCAGTACTTC. Translation: CASSPEREQYF.

This clone is a singleton in its sample. This chain joins TRBV18 and TRBJ2-7, with TRBD1 matching over 7 bases. Per germline, CDR1 KGHSH and CDR2 LQKENI. CDR3 length: 15 residues. V lost 4 bases to trimming and J lost 2 bases; unmatched junction nucleotides: 8. The CDR3 DNA follows: TGTGCCAGCTCACGGACCCGGGACAGCACCTACGAGCAGTACTTC. Translating it yields CASSRTRDSTYEQYF.

V and J are TRBV30 and TRBJ1-2, with unresolved D. The V gene's germline CDR1 is GTSNPN and CDR2 SVGIG (reference sequence). This CDR3 is built from 11 residues. V lost 0 bases and J 8 bases, leaving 7 bases between the germline ends. CDR3 DNA: TGTGCCTGGAGTGTGGGCATCGGCTACACCTTC. This encodes CAWSVGIGYTF.

The chain couples TRBV4-3 to TRBJ1-2; TRBD1 might be the D (6 bases). CDR1 is LGHNA, CDR2 YSLEER, per germline. The CDR3 extends over 15 amino acids. V was clipped by 0 bases and J by 0 bases, with 8 bases between them. The CDR3 protein is CASSQDDRSNYGYTF. In DNA, the CDR3 is TGCGCCAGCAGCCAAGATGACAGGTCTAACTATGGCTACACCTTC.

The rearrangement joins TRBV4-3 to TRBJ1-4; D gene ambiguous. The germline V gene encodes CDR1 LGHNA and CDR2 YSLEER. The length of the CDR3 is 15 residues. V was trimmed by 4 bases and J by 0 bases, leaving 9 bases between them. The CDR3 loop reads CASSPAFSTNEKLFF. CDR3 nucleotides: TGCGCCAGCAGCCCGGCCTTCTCAACTAATGAAAAACTGTTTTTT.

This rearrangement joins TRBV11-3 to TRBJ2-3; 9 nucleotides agree with TRBD1. Germline values: CDR1 SGHNT, CDR2 YENEEA. This CDR3 contains 16 residues. V gave up 5 bases and J gave up 6 bases; unmatched junction bases: 12. The CDR3 sequence is CASSPRGTGFGDTQYF. CDR3 coding DNA: TGTGCCAGCAGCCCCCGCGGGACAGGGTTTGGGGATACGCAGTATTTT.

V usage is TRBV11-2 and J usage is TRBJ2-3; 12 nucleotides align to TRBD2. Unmatched junction bases numbered 4, after V lost 5 bases and J lost 4 bases. The CDR3 loop spans 15 amino acids. Germline V gene data show CDR1 as SGHAT and CDR2 as FQNNGV. CDR3 region: CASSPGTSGPDTQYF. The CDR3 nucleotides are TGTGCCAGCAGCCCCGGGACTAGCGGGCCAGATACGCAGTATTTT.

The chain employs TRBV7-8 and TRBJ2-7; D possibly corresponds to TRBD1 (6 bases). The V end was cut by 5 bases, the J end by 5 bases, with 10 bases between. Germline loops: CDR1 SGHVS, CDR2 FQNEAQ. The CDR3 contains 12 residues. In nucleotides, the CDR3 is TGTGCCAGCAGCCCGGGACACGACGAGCAGTACTTC. This codes for CASSPGHDEQYF. Looking up the rest from reference TRBV7-8 and TRBJ2-7 gives the full variable domain: GAGVSQSPRYKVAKRGQDVALRCDPISGHVSLFWYQQALGQGPEFLTYFQNEAQLDKSGLPSDRFFAERPEGSVSTLKIQRTQQEDSAVYLCASSPGHDEQYFGPGTRLTVT.

CDR3 sequence (DNA): TGTGCCAGCAGGGGTCAGCCCCAGCATTTT. Residues: CASRGQPQHF. The V call is TRBV21-1, the J call TRBJ1-5. TRBV21-1 is labeled a pseudogene. This CDR3 spans 10 amino acids.

The V gene is TRBV11-3, the J gene TRBJ2-7; weak D call: TRBD1 (6 bases). CDR3 size: 14 residues. V lost 2 bases to trimming and J lost 5 bases, with 13 bases between them. Germline V CDR1 and CDR2: SGHNT, YENEEA. As DNA, the CDR3 is TGTGCCAGCAGCTTATATGCAGGGGACAACGAGCAGTACTTC. Residues: CASSLYAGDNEQYF.

The chain links TRBV24-1 to TRBJ2-1, with a possible D match to TRBD2 (6 bases). V was pared by 4 bases and J by 6 bases, with 15 bases between. The length of the CDR3 is 15 residues. Germline lookup yields CDR1 KGHDR and CDR2 SFDVKD. CDR3: CATSDPRLGGNEQFF. The CDR3 DNA is TGTGCCACCAGTGACCCTCGGCTGGGAGGCAATGAGCAGTTCTTC.

This chain joins TRBV7-2 and TRBJ2-7; 10 nucleotides agree with TRBD2. The V and J ends lost 3 bases and 1 base, in that order; junction bases with no gene match: 3. The CDR3 has 15 amino acids. The V gene's germline CDR1 is SGHTA and CDR2 FQGNSA. The CDR3 sequence: CASSFGAGGSYEQYF. DNA of the CDR3: TGTGCCAGCAGCTTTGGAGCGGGGGGGTCCTACGAGCAGTACTTC.

In this sample, this clone turned up once. The chain employs TRBV6-6 and TRBJ2-3, with 8 bases matching TRBD2. Per germline, CDR1 MNHNY and CDR2 SVGAGI (reference sequence). This CDR3 comprises 14 residues. Unmatched junction bases numbered 3, after V lost 6 bases and J lost 1 base. CDR3 nucleotide sequence: TGTGCCAGCAGCGGGGGGGCCGGCACAGATACGCAGTATTTT. Translation: CASSGGAGTDTQYF.

In its sample, this clone was seen once. A junction boundary mismatches the germline segment, possibly from a read error. The chain combines TRBV7-7 with TRBJ2-5; D gene unclear. Germline CDR1 is SSHAT and CDR2 is FNYEAQ (reference sequence). There are 13 residues in the CDR3. CDR3 DNA sequence: TGTGCTAGCAGCTTAGACTTTCAAGAGACCCAGTACTTC. Its protein product is CASSLDFQETQYF.

This sequence joins TRBV5-4 and TRBJ2-1; 9 nucleotides align to TRBD2. Germline V lookup: CDR1 SGHNT, CDR2 YYREEE (reference sequence). V shed 5 bases and J 4 bases; nucleotides not matched to a gene: 7. CDR3 length: 15 residues. The CDR3 coding sequence is TGTGCCAGCAGAAAAGCGGGAGGCCCGTACAATGAGCAGTTCTTC. This sequence encodes CASRKAGGPYNEQFF.

The chain recombines TRBV4-1 with TRBJ2-3; 7 bases fit TRBD1. The junction had 9 bases not matched to a gene; V was cut back by 2 bases and J by 4 bases. CDR1 and CDR2 (germline): MGHRA, YSYEKL. The CDR3 sequence is 16 residues long. DNA for the CDR3: TGCGCCAGCAGCCAACCCGGGACAGCCAAACCAGATACGCAGTATTTT. This translates into CASSQPGTAKPDTQYF.

The rearrangement uses TRBV3-1 (or the pseudogene TRBV3-2) and TRBJ2-7; 9 nucleotides align to TRBD1. This CDR3 has 14 residues. J was trimmed by 3 bases and V by 6 bases; bases with no gene match: 6. The germline V gene encodes CDR1 LGHDT and CDR2 YNNKEL (reference sequence). CDR3 loop: CASRPGTGNYEQYF. CDR3 DNA sequence: TGTGCCAGCAGACCCGGGACAGGGAACTACGAGCAGTACTTC.